The 26 T cell receptor beta chains in this list originate from one sample, sequenced in a study of cytomegalovirus exposure and HLA in healthy donors. Here immunoSEQ multiplex PCR was the method, and the copy in TCRdb shows in-frame clones only, minus some. The sample includes 350,000 or so clones, 86% of them seen just once. Material for sequencing was PBMCs. Receptors were obtained from a woman aged 18 to 35 in good health and CMV-seronegative.

The chain combines TRBV6-4 with TRBJ2-2; no clear D. The V and J ends lost 4 bases and 0 bases respectively, with 12 bases between them. Germline V gene lookup returns CDR1 MRHNA and CDR2 SNTAGT. CDR3 length: 16 residues. DNA of the CDR3: TGTGCCAGCAGTGGGGCCCCTTTTACGAACACCGGGGAGCTGTTTTTT. Amino acid sequence: CASSGAPFTNTGELFF.

This clone was counted only a few times. The chain joins TRBV7-3 to TRBJ2-3, with 8 nucleotides matching TRBD1. The CDR3 consists of 15 residues. The J segment lost 4 bases and the V segment lost 4 bases, leaving 7 bases of the junction unmatched. In germline, CDR1 is SGHTA, CDR2 FQGTGA. CDR3 protein: CASSSTGQGADTQYF. The CDR3, as DNA: TGTGCCAGCAGCTCCACTGGACAGGGTGCAGATACGCAGTATTTT.

The J gene is TRBJ2-7, the V gene TRBV2, with 9 bases that match TRBD1. CDR3 length: 17 amino acids. Germline V gene data show CDR1 as SNHLY and CDR2 as FYNNEI. The J segment lost 5 bases and the V segment lost 0 bases, leaving 11 bases of the junction unmatched. CDR3 loop: CASSEALFWTGVHEQYF. The CDR3 DNA is TGTGCCAGCAGTGAAGCGCTTTTTTGGACAGGGGTACACGAGCAGTACTTC.

The rearrangement links TRBV7-6 to TRBJ2-5; 7 positions agree with TRBD1. V lost 7 bases to trimming and J lost 4 bases; unmatched junction nucleotides: 6. The CDR3 covers 13 residues. CDR1 is SGHVS, CDR2 FNYEAQ, per germline. CDR3 protein: CASTPNRGETQYF. The CDR3, as DNA: TGTGCCAGCACCCCAAACAGGGGAGAGACCCAGTACTTC.

The chain combines TRBV7-3 with TRBJ2-1; TRBD2 aligns across 9 bases. The CDR3 is made up of 14 amino acids. The germline CDR1 and CDR2 sequences are SGHTA and FQGTGA. J gave up 9 bases and V 2 bases, and 5 bases lay outside the gene matches. The CDR3 protein is CASSLRLAGAEQFF. In nucleotides, the CDR3 is TGTGCCAGCAGCTTACGATTAGCGGGAGCTGAGCAGTTCTTC.

This clone turned up a few times. V is TRBV19 and J is TRBJ2-2; TRBD2 might be the D (5 bases). The CDR3 runs to 14 residues. The ends were cut back, 9 bases at V and 4 bases at J, with 15 bases in the middle. Germline values: CDR1 LNHDA, CDR2 SQIVND (reference sequence). This CDR3 is CASSPTSFTGELFF. CDR3 coding DNA: TGTGCCAGCTCCCCTACTAGTTTCACCGGGGAGCTGTTTTTT.

This clone has a handful of counts. This sequence joins TRBV6-6 and TRBJ1-5, with TRBD1 identical over 8 bases. The length of the CDR3 is 14 residues. J gave up 4 bases and V 5 bases, and 4 bases lay outside the gene matches. The germline CDR1 and CDR2 sequences are MNHNY and SVGAGI (reference sequence). The DNA of the CDR3 is TGTGCCAGCAGTGACACAGGGGGGAATCAGCCCCAGCATTTT. Translated, it gives CASSDTGGNQPQHF.

This clone was observed once. The chain carries TRBV27 and TRBJ2-1, with a weak D call TRBD2 (5 bases). Germline V gene lookup returns CDR1 MNHEY and CDR2 SMNVEV (reference sequence). Trimming pared 5 bases from V and 0 bases from J, leaving 8 bases between. There are 14 residues in the CDR3. CDR3 sequence (DNA): TGTGCCAGCAGTCCCGCGGGCTCCTACAATGAGCAGTTCTTC. It translates to CASSPAGSYNEQFF.

In this sample, this clone turned up many times. The rearrangement uses TRBV23-1 and TRBJ1-3; 7 nucleotides agree with TRBD1. TRBV23-1 is an ORF, and what it does is uncertain. The CDR3 runs to 15 residues. V was pared by 6 bases and J by 0 bases, with 5 bases of the junction left unmatched. The CDR3 here is CASRTGTDSGNTIYF. The CDR3 DNA follows: TGCGCCAGCAGGACTGGGACAGACTCTGGAAACACCATATATTTT.

This rearrangement joins TRBV6-1 to TRBJ2-7, with a weak D call TRBD2 (5 bases). The CDR3 length is 12 residues. The germline gives CDR1 MNHNS, CDR2 SASEGT. Trimming took off 5 bases at V and 7 bases at J, with 12 bases between the two ends. This CDR3 reads CASSRNTGEQYF. The CDR3 DNA is TGTGCCAGCAGTAGGAACACGGGGGAGCAGTACTTC.

The V and J genes are TRBV11-2 and TRBJ2-7; D is unresolved. Trimming shortened V by 7 bases and J by 4 bases, and 17 bases separated the two germline ends. Germline CDR1 and CDR2: SGHAT and FQNNGV. The CDR3 consists of 14 residues. CDR3 amino acids: CASNPTGGHYEQYF. The CDR3 bases are TGTGCCAGCAACCCTACCGGCGGCCATTACGAGCAGTACTTC.

This clone was seen once. The chain joins TRBV27 to TRBJ2-5; TRBD1 aligns across 7 bases. V lost 6 bases, J lost 5 bases, and 6 bases stayed unmatched. Germline assignment: CDR1 MNHEY and CDR2 SMNVEV (reference sequence). The CDR3 spans 13 residues. The CDR3: CASSPGQYETQYF. The CDR3, as DNA: TGTGCCAGCAGCCCGGGACAGTACGAGACCCAGTACTTC.

The V call is TRBV14, the J call TRBJ2-7; 10 bases match TRBD1. The CDR3 covers 15 residues. J gave up 3 bases and V 2 bases, and 4 bases lay outside the gene matches. CDR1 and CDR2 from the germline V gene are SGHDN and FVKESK. CDR3: CASSQPDRGYYEQYF. In DNA, the CDR3 is TGTGCCAGCAGCCAACCGGACAGGGGGTACTACGAGCAGTACTTC.

The chain combines TRBV6-6 with TRBJ2-7, with 7 bases matching TRBD1. This CDR3 comprises 14 residues. Germline V gene data show CDR1 as MNHNY and CDR2 as SVGAGI (reference sequence). With 2 bases clipped from V and 2 bases from J, the junction kept 3 bases outside the gene matches. The CDR3 DNA follows: TGTGCCAGCAGTTACCTGGACAGGACCTACGAGCAGTACTTC. Translated: CASSYLDRTYEQYF.

V usage is TRBV5-1 and J usage is TRBJ2-7, with 8 bases aligning to TRBD1. The trim removed 0 bases at V and 3 bases at J, leaving 11 bases unmatched. This CDR3 region has 17 residues. Germline CDR1 and CDR2: SGHRS and YFSETQ. The CDR3 DNA follows: TGCGCCAGCAGCTTGGCCTATGGGACAGGAGTCATCTACGAGCAGTACTTC. Protein product: CASSLAYGTGVIYEQYF.

The chain recombines TRBV7-2 with TRBJ2-2; TRBD1 matches at 7 bases. The CDR3 covers 15 residues. The germline gives CDR1 SGHTA, CDR2 FQGNSA. Losses at the gene ends were 4 bases for V and 2 bases for J; bases not matched to a gene: 4. The CDR3, as DNA: TGTGCCAGCAGCTCCGGGACAGCTAACACCGGGGAGCTGTTTTTT. Its translation is CASSSGTANTGELFF.

This clone was detected only once. The chain couples TRBV29-1 to TRBJ2-5, with D possibly matching TRBD2 (5 bases). V lost 6 bases and J lost 3, with 11 bases in between. The CDR3 covers 12 residues. Germline CDR1 and CDR2: SQVTM and ANQGSEA. CDR3 region: CSVGAVEETQYF. Written as DNA, the CDR3 is TGCAGCGTGGGAGCGGTCGAAGAGACCCAGTACTTC.

This clone came up once. The chain is built from TRBV27 and TRBJ1-1; 7 bases fit TRBD1. This CDR3 contains 15 residues. After removal of 4 bases from V and 1 base from J, the junction contained 6 bases not matched to a gene. Germline V gene lookup returns CDR1 MNHEY and CDR2 SMNVEV (reference sequence). The DNA for the CDR3 is TGTGCCAGCAGTTCCCAGACAGGGCCGAACACTGAAGCTTTCTTT. It specifies CASSSQTGPNTEAFF.

The V and J genes are TRBV5-4 and TRBJ2-7; D is possibly TRBD1 (7 bases). V lost 4 bases, J lost 3 bases, and 17 bases lay in between. CDR3 length equals 15 residues. Germline values: CDR1 SGHNT, CDR2 YYREEE (reference sequence). The CDR3 here is CASSQGGPTYYEQYF. The CDR3 nucleotides read TGTGCCAGCAGCCAGGGGGGCCCTACTTACTACGAGCAGTACTTC.

The rearrangement uses TRBV27 and TRBJ2-2; possible D gene TRBD1, 6 bases. The CDR3 length is 17 residues. Germline-derived CDR1 and CDR2 are MNHEY and SMNVEV (reference sequence). Trimming left V 8 bases short and J 1 base short, with 20 bases between. The CDR3, as DNA: TGTGCCAGCGGTACCCAACAGGGAGTTCGGAACACCGGGGAGCTGTTTTTT. As protein: CASGTQQGVRNTGELFF.

This chain uses TRBV27 with TRBJ1-1, with 7 positions matching TRBD1. V lost 8 bases, J lost 1 base, and 13 bases stayed unmatched. The CDR3 runs to 16 residues. The germline V gene has CDR1 MNHEY and CDR2 SMNVEV (reference sequence). Here the CDR3 DNA reads TGTGCCAGCTGGGTAGGGGTAGGGGGCCCGAACACTGAAGCTTTCTTT. Translated, it gives CASWVGVGGPNTEAFF.

The chain recombines TRBV9 with TRBJ2-7, with a possible D match to TRBD2 (6 bases). V was clipped by 3 bases and J by 2 bases, with 12 bases between them. CDR3 size: 14 residues. From germline, CDR1 is SGDLS and CDR2 YYNGEE. CDR3 sequence (DNA): TGTGCCAGCAGCGGGGCTAGCGTTACCTACGAGCAGTACTTC. Translated: CASSGASVTYEQYF.

J is TRBJ2-7 and V is TRBV4-1; 13 bases are shared with TRBD2. The CDR3 consists of 16 residues. V lost 3 bases to trimming and J lost 6 bases; unmatched junction nucleotides: 8. CDR1 and CDR2 from the germline V gene are MGHRA and YSYEKL. DNA of the CDR3: TGCGCCAGCAGCCAGCCCGGACTAGCGGGAGTAGGCGAGCAGTACTTC. Amino acid sequence: CASSQPGLAGVGEQYF.

For the CDR3, the DNA is TGCGCCAGCAGTGAGCCGGGTCACGGAAACACCATATATTTT. This gives the protein CASSEPGHGNTIYF. The J gene is TRBJ1-3, the V gene TRBV10-2; D is undetermined. This CDR3 comprises 14 residues. Trimming removed 2 bases at V and 4 bases at J, with 9 bases between. CDR1 and CDR2 from the germline V gene are WSHSY and SAAADI.

The V call is TRBV7-2, the J call TRBJ2-3, with 8 bases lining up with TRBD1. The CDR3 spans 16 residues. V was pared by 5 bases and J by 2 bases, with 9 bases of the junction left unmatched. Germline CDR1 SGHTA, CDR2 FQGNSA. CDR3 in amino acids: CASSGRQGWSTDTQYF. CDR3 bases: TGTGCCAGCAGCGGACGACAGGGGTGGTCCACAGATACGCAGTATTTT.

V usage is TRBV6-5 and J usage is TRBJ1-1; tentative D call: TRBD1 (5 bases). The CDR3 loop spans 15 amino acids. Trimming took 4 bases from V and 4 from J, leaving 16 bases between them. Germline V gene data show CDR1 as MNHEY and CDR2 as SVGAGI. The CDR3 sequence: CASSSLGRGGTEAFF. The CDR3 DNA sequence: TGTGCCAGCAGTTCCCTCGGGAGGGGCGGCACTGAAGCTTTCTTT.